The rows below give T cell receptor beta chains drawn from one sample of a study of beta chain features in type 1 diabetes. Using immunoSEQ multiplex PCR, the repertoire was profiled, and TCRdb retains in-frame clones only, with some absent. This sample has around 250,000 clones, with around a quarter found just once. Sequenced: central memory CD4+ T cells from blood. The receptors were gathered from a man aged 25-40 years in good health. The CDR3 runs from the conserved cysteine through the conserved F or W. The D gene is left open where the match is weak. Only part of the rows carry a size: once, few, many, or a class if the clone is expanded.

D gene: TRBD1
clone size: NA
J gene: TRBJ1-2
V gene: TRBV29-1
CDR3 DNA: TGCAGCATTGACAGGGCCCCAAACTATGGCTACACCTTC
CDR3 protein: CSIDRAPNYGYTF

D gene: NA
clone size: NA
J gene: TRBJ2-3
V gene: TRBV2
CDR3 DNA: TGTGCCAGCAGTCAAGGGGGGAGCACAGATACGCAGTATTTT
CDR3 protein: CASSQGGSTDTQYF

D gene: NA
clone size: few
J gene: TRBJ1-1
V gene: TRBV7-8
CDR3 DNA: TGTGCCAGCAGCAGGGACGTGAAAGAAGCTTTCTTT
CDR3 protein: CASSRDVKEAFF

D gene: TRBD2
clone size: NA
J gene: TRBJ2-5
V gene: TRBV7-9
CDR3 DNA: TGTGCCAGCAGCTTAGAGGGACTAGCCAACCAAGAGACCCAGTACTTC
CDR3 protein: CASSLEGLANQETQYF

D gene: NA
clone size: NA
J gene: TRBJ2-1
V gene: TRBV5-1
CDR3 DNA: TGCGCCAGCAGCTTAGGGTCCCCAGACAATGAGCAGTTCTTC
CDR3 protein: CASSLGSPDNEQFF

D gene: NA
clone size: NA
J gene: TRBJ1-3
V gene: TRBV30
CDR3 DNA: TGTGCCTGGAGTGTACAGGCGGGCTTCTCTGGAAACACCATATATTTT
CDR3 protein: CAWSVQAGFSGNTIYF

D gene: NA
clone size: few
J gene: TRBJ2-7
V gene: TRBV7-9
CDR3 DNA: TGTGCCAGCAGCCCCTGGACCGTTACAAACGAGCAGTACTTC
CDR3 protein: CASSPWTVTNEQYF

D gene: NA
clone size: few
J gene: TRBJ2-5
V gene: TRBV30
CDR3 DNA: TGTGCCTGGAGTGTACAACCGGCTGTGGCCCAGTACTTC
CDR3 protein: CAWSVQPAVAQYF

D gene: NA
clone size: NA
J gene: TRBJ2-5
V gene: TRBV7-2
CDR3 DNA: TGTGCCAGCAGCTTGGGGAGTACTGCTCAAGAGACCCAGTACTTC
CDR3 protein: CASSLGSTAQETQYF

D gene: NA
clone size: NA
J gene: TRBJ2-7
V gene: TRBV7-9
CDR3 DNA: TGTGCCAGCAGCTTAGAGACAGGAACCTACGAGCAGTACTTC
CDR3 protein: CASSLETGTYEQYF

D gene: TRBD1
clone size: NA
J gene: TRBJ1-5
V gene: TRBV19
CDR3 DNA: TGTGCCAGTACCACGGGACAGAGCAATCAGCCCCAGCATTTT
CDR3 protein: CASTTGQSNQPQHF